The source of this TCR beta chain is a study of T cell repertoires in cytomegalovirus infection. Study-wide findings and caveats: HLA-C-restricted CMV-specific TCR beta clonotypes were dominant in the ex vivo response.

Germline V gene lookup returns CDR1 MNHNY and CDR2 SVGAGI (reference sequence). V lost 6 bases to trimming and J lost 5 bases; unmatched junction nucleotides: 10. The CDR3 runs 15 residues. This clonotype was seen more than once but under ten times. Antigen specificity is unknown. TCRdb independently ran MiXCR on the reads; one entry per CDR3 protein. The repertoire holds approximately 350,000 distinct CDR3 sequences, with roughly 34% as singletons. The chain couples TRBV6-6 to TRBJ2-7; 10 nucleotides align to TRBD2. This clonotype was sampled from a human donor in good health (CMV status not recorded). Some clones in this sample may be carry-over from other donors' samples. The sample consisted of cultured PBMCs, taken from culture after CMV antigen stimulation. The CDR3 nucleotides are TGTGCCAGCAGCGACCAAGCGGGAGGGACCCACGAGCAGTACTTC. Translation: CASSDQAGGTHEQYF.